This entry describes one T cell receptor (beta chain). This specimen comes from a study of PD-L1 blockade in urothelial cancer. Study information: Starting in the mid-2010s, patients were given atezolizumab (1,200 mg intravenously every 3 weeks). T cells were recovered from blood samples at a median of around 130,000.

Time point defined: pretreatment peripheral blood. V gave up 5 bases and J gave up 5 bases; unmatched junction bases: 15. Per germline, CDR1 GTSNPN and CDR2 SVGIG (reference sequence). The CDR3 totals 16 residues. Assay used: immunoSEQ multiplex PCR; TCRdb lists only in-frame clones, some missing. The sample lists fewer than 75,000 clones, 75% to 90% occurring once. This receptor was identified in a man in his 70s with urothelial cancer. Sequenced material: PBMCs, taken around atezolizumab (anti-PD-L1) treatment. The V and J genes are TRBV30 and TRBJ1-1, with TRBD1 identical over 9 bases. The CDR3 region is CAWVVKQGAVRTEAFF. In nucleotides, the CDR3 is TGTGCCTGGGTCGTCAAACAGGGGGCAGTCCGTACTGAAGCTTTCTTT. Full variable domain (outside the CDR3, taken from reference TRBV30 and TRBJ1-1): SQTIHQWPATLVQPVGSPLSLECTVEGTSNPNLYWYRQAAGRGLQLLFYSVGIGQISSEVPQNLSASRPQDRQFILSSKKLLLSDSGFYLCAWVVKQGAVRTEAFFGQGTRLTVV.